This TCR beta chain was retrieved from a study of shared clonotypes between healthy human individuals. Trimming left V 0 bases short and J 8 bases short, with 14 bases between. Germline V CDR1 and CDR2: MNHEY, SVGAGI. This CDR3 has 15 amino acids. Sequenced by immunoSEQ multiplex PCR; TCRdb stores in-frame clones only, minus some. This table has about 2.4 million clones, approximately 94% appearing once. The specimen sequenced was naive CD4+ T cells from PBMCs. As to subset: CD45RA+ positively selected. This sequence originates from a man aged 18 to 29 in good health. Some clones in this sample may be carry-over from other donors' samples. This rearrangement joins TRBV6-5 to TRBJ2-1; D possibly corresponds to TRBD2 (6 bases). The CDR3, as DNA: TGTGCCAGCAGTTACTCCCCAGGACTAATCTATGAGCAGTTCTTC. It translates to CASSYSPGLIYEQFF.